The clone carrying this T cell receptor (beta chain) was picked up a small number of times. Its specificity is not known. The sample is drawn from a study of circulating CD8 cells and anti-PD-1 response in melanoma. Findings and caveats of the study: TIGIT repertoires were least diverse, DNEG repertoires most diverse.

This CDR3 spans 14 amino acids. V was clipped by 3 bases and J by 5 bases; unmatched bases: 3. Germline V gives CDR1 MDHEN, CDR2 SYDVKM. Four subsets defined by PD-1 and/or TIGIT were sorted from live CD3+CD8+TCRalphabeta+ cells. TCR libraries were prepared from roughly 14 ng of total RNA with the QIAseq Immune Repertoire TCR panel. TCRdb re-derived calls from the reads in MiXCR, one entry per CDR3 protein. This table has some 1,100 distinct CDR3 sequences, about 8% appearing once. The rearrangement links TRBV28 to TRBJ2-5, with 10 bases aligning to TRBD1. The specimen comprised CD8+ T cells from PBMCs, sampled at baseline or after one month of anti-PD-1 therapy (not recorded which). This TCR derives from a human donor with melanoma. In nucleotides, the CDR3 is TGTGCCAGCAGTTTGACAGGGGGCGGTGAGACCCAGTACTTC. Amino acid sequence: CASSLTGGGETQYF.